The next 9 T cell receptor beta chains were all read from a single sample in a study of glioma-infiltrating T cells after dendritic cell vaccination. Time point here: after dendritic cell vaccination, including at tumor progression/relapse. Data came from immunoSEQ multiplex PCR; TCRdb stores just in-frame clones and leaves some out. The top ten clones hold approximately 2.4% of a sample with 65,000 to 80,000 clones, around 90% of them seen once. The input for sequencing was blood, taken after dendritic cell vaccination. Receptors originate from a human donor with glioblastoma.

The CDR3 nucleotides read TGTGCCAGCAGCGTCCAGGGGGTCCCCTACGAGCAGTACTTC. It yields the protein CASSVQGVPYEQYF. The chain combines TRBV9 with TRBJ2-7, with 7 bases lining up with TRBD1. Trimming took 2 bases from V and 2 from J; bases not matched to a gene: 4. Looked up from germline, CDR1 is SGDLS and CDR2 is YYNGEE. The CDR3 has 14 amino acids.

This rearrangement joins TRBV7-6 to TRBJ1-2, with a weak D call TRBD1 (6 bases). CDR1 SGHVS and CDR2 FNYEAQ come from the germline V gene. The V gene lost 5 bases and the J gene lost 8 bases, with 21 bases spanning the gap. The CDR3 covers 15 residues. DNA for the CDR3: TGTGCCAGCAGCCCATCGGGGGGCCTTATACGAGGCTACACCTTC. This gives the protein CASSPSGGLIRGYTF.

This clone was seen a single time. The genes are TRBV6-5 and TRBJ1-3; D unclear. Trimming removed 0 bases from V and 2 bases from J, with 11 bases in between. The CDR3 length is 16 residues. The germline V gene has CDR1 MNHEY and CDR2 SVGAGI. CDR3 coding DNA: TGTGCCAGCAGTTACTCGATGGGCACCACTGGAAACACCATATATTTT. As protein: CASSYSMGTTGNTIYF.

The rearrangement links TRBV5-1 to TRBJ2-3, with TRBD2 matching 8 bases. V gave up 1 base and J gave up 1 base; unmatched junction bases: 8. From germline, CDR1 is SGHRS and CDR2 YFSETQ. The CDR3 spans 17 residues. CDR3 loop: CASSLFSSAGGTDTQYF. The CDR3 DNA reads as TGCGCCAGCAGCTTGTTCTCCTCAGCGGGGGGCACAGATACGCAGTATTTT.

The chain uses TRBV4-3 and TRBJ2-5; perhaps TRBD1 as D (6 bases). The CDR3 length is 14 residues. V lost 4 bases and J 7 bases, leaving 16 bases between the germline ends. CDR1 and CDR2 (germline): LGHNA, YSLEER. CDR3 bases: TGCGCCAGCAGCCCCCAAAGGGACAAGGGGACCCAGTACTTC. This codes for CASSPQRDKGTQYF.

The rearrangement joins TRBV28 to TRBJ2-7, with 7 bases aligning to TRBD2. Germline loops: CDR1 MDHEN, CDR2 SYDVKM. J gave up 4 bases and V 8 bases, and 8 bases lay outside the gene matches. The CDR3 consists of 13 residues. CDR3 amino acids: CASDGGRPYEQYF. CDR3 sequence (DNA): TGTGCCAGCGACGGGGGGAGACCGTACGAGCAGTACTTC.

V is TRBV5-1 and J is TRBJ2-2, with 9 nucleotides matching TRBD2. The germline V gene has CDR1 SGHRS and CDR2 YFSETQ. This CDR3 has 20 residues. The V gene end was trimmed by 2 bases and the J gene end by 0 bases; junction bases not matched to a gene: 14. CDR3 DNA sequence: TGCGCCAGCAGCTTAAAAGATGGTAGCGGGAGCTTGGCGAACACCGGGGAGCTGTTTTTT. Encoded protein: CASSLKDGSGSLANTGELFF.

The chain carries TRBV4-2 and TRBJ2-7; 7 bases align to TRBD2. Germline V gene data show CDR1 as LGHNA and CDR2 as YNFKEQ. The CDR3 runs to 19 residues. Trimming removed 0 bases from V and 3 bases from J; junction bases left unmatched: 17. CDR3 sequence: CASSQDYGGASGSFYEQYF. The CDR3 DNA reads TGTGCCAGCAGCCAAGATTACGGTGGTGCTAGCGGAAGTTTCTACGAGCAGTACTTC.

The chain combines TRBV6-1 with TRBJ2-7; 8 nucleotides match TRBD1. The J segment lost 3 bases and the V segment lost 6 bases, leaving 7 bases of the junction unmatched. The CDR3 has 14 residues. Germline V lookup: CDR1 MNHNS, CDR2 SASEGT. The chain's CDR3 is CASRGRTGNYEQYF. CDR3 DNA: TGTGCCAGCAGGGGAAGGACAGGGAACTACGAGCAGTACTTC.